The 28 T cell receptor beta chains in this list originate from one sample, sequenced in a study of OX40 agonist ivuxolimab in advanced cancers. Here immunoSEQ multiplex PCR was the method, and the copy in TCRdb shows in-frame clones only, minus some. The table lists some 15,000 clones, 80% to 90% of them singletons, with about 31% in the top ten. The sample consisted of CD4+ or CD8+ T cells sorted from blood, taken in a trial of the OX40 agonist ivuxolimab. These receptors were obtained from an adult with an advanced solid tumor such as melanoma, head and neck, liver or kidney cancer.

The chain recombines TRBV5-5 with TRBJ2-7, with unresolved D. The germline gives CDR1 SGHKS, CDR2 YYEKEE (reference sequence). Trimming pared 1 base from V and 4 bases from J, leaving 6 bases between. The CDR3 length is 12 residues. The CDR3 loop reads CASSLTEYEQYF. In DNA, the CDR3 is TGTGCCAGCAGCTTGACAGAATACGAGCAGTACTTC.

This chain uses TRBV7-9 with TRBJ1-3; the D gene is possibly TRBD1 (5 bases). V gave up 8 bases and J gave up 4 bases, with 18 bases separating them. CDR1 SEHNR and CDR2 FQNEAQ come from the germline V gene (reference sequence). This CDR3 has 15 amino acids. The CDR3 is CASYEGTVLGNTIYF. In nucleotides, the CDR3 is TGTGCCAGCTATGAGGGGACGGTACTAGGAAACACCATATATTTT. Full variable domain (rest looked up from reference TRBV7-9 and TRBJ1-3): DTGVSQNPRHKITKRGQNVTFRCDPISEHNRLYWYRQTLGQGPEFLTYFQNEAQLEKSRLLSDRFSAERPKGSFSTLEIQRTEQGDSAMYLCASYEGTVLGNTIYFGEGSWLTVV.

The chain carries TRBV5-6 and TRBJ1-4; no reliable D call. The CDR3 extends over 15 amino acids. Germline V gene sequence: CDR1 SGHDT, CDR2 YYEEEE. The ends were cut back, 2 bases at V and 8 bases at J, with 16 bases in the middle. DNA for the CDR3: TGTGCCAGCAGCTTAAACCCTCTGGTCTGGGAAAAACTGTTTTTT. Translation gives CASSLNPLVWEKLFF.

This clone is medium-sized (0.01 to 0.1%) by share. The J gene is TRBJ1-2, the V gene TRBV7-9; 9 bases match TRBD1. Trimming cost V 5 bases and J 4 bases; bases outside gene matches: 2. The CDR3 is made up of 13 amino acids. From germline, CDR1 is SEHNR and CDR2 FQNEAQ (reference sequence). For the CDR3, the DNA is TGTGCCAGCAGCCTGACAGGGGGCTATGGCTACACCTTC. It is translated as CASSLTGGYGYTF.

This chain connects TRBV28 to TRBJ2-7; the D gene is possibly TRBD2 (6 bases). V was trimmed by 8 bases and J by 5 bases, leaving 13 bases between them. Germline V gene data show CDR1 as MDHEN and CDR2 as SYDVKM. This CDR3 is 12 amino acids long. DNA of the CDR3: TGTGCCAGCTGGGGAGGACTCAACGAGCAGTACTTC. Protein product: CASWGGLNEQYF.

V is TRBV13 and J is TRBJ2-2; TRBD2 matches 7 bases. J gave up 6 bases and V 3 bases, and 4 bases lay outside the gene matches. Germline V CDR1 and CDR2: PRHDT, FYEKMQ (reference sequence). CDR3 length equals 14 residues. CDR3 DNA: TGTGCCAGCAGCTTGCGGGGGAAAGCCGGGGAGCTGTTTTTT. Its protein is CASSLRGKAGELFF.

The CDR3 is CASSLVDSYTDTQYF. CDR3 DNA sequence: TGTGCCAGCAGTTTAGTCGACAGCTACACAGATACGCAGTATTTT. The chain uses TRBV27 and TRBJ2-3; weak D call: TRBD1 (5 bases). The CDR3 is made up of 15 amino acids. Germline loops: CDR1 MNHEY, CDR2 SMNVEV (reference sequence). Trimming stripped 2 bases from V and 2 bases from J, with 11 bases between.

The CDR3 region is CASSVGTSGSYEQYF. CDR3 nucleotides: TGTGCCAGCAGTGTTGGGACTAGCGGTTCCTACGAGCAGTACTTC. The genes are TRBV6-5 and TRBJ2-7; 11 bases agree with TRBD2. The germline gives CDR1 MNHEY, CDR2 SVGAGI. The CDR3 runs 15 residues. The V gene end was trimmed by 5 bases and the J gene end by 1 base; junction bases not matched to a gene: 4.

This chain uses TRBV7-3 with TRBJ2-2, with a weak D call TRBD2 (5 bases). Germline V gene lookup returns CDR1 SGHTA and CDR2 FQGTGA. There are 15 residues in the CDR3. The germline V and J ends were trimmed by 2 bases and 6 bases, with 13 bases remaining between them. As DNA, the CDR3 is TGTGCCAGCAGCTTATCCCGCGCTAGCTCCGGGGAGCTGTTTTTT. Protein product: CASSLSRASSGELFF.

V and J are TRBV27 and TRBJ1-1; D not certain. The CDR3 length is 14 residues. Germline V gives CDR1 MNHEY, CDR2 SMNVEV (reference sequence). V lost 5 bases and J 0 bases, leaving 10 bases between the germline ends. The CDR3 region has the DNA TGTGCCAGCAGTCCCCTGACCGTGAACACTGAAGCTTTCTTT. Amino acids: CASSPLTVNTEAFF.

This chain joins TRBV9 and TRBJ2-1; 11 positions match TRBD2. Germline-derived CDR1 and CDR2 are SGDLS and YYNGEE. The CDR3 contains 19 residues. V shed 4 bases and J 4 bases; nucleotides not matched to a gene: 16. The CDR3 DNA reads as TGTGCCAGCAGCATCCAACCTAAATCGACTAGCGGGACTTACAATGAGCAGTTCTTC. Its protein is CASSIQPKSTSGTYNEQFF.

This chain uses TRBV5-5 with TRBJ1-1; no firm D call. CDR1 SGHKS and CDR2 YYEKEE come from the germline V gene (reference sequence). The CDR3 extends over 13 amino acids. Trimming removed 2 bases at V and 3 bases at J, with 8 bases between. The CDR3 sequence: CASSFGSDTEAFF. Here the CDR3 DNA reads TGTGCCAGCAGCTTTGGTTCCGACACTGAAGCTTTCTTT. The complete variable domain, with remaining parts taken from reference TRBV5-5 and TRBJ1-1, reads DAGVTQSPTHLIKTRGQQVTLRCSPISGHKSVSWYQQVLGQGPQFIFQYYEKEERGRGNFPDRFSARQFPNYSSELNVNALLLGDSALYLCASSFGSDTEAFFGQGTRLTVV.

V gene TRBV7-9 combines with J gene TRBJ2-7; D might be TRBD1 (6 bases). Germline CDR1 SEHNR, CDR2 FQNEAQ (reference sequence). The CDR3 length is 14 residues. The V end lost 1 base, the J end lost 1 base, and 8 bases lay between the germline ends. The CDR3 DNA reads as TGTGCCAGCAGCTTAGAGGGGGAGTCCTACGAGCAGTACTTC. Translation gives CASSLEGESYEQYF. Looking up the rest from reference TRBV7-9 and TRBJ2-7 gives the full variable domain: DTGVSQNPRHKITKRGQNVTFRCDPISEHNRLYWYRQTLGQGPEFLTYFQNEAQLEKSRLLSDRFSAERPKGSFSTLEIQRTEQGDSAMYLCASSLEGESYEQYFGPGTRLTVT.

The V and J genes are TRBV14 and TRBJ2-2; unclear D gene. CDR3 length: 13 residues. The V gene lost 4 bases and the J gene lost 5 bases, with 8 bases spanning the gap. The V gene's germline CDR1 is SGHDN and CDR2 FVKESK. CDR3 nucleotide sequence: TGTGCCAGCAGCCTATTAGCAACCGGGGAGCTGTTTTTT. The encoded protein is CASSLLATGELFF.

The chain uses TRBV4-1 and TRBJ2-7, with 10 bases matching TRBD1. CDR1 MGHRA and CDR2 YSYEKL come from the germline V gene. Trimming at V came to 3 bases and at J to 5 bases, leaving 10 bases not matched to a gene. This CDR3 is built from 16 residues. CDR3 sequence (DNA): TGCGCCAGCAGCCACCCACCGGGACAGGGGTTCCACGAGCAGTACTTC. Residues: CASSHPPGQGFHEQYF.

The rearrangement links TRBV5-4 to TRBJ1-5; 8 nucleotides agree with TRBD1. The CDR3 has 16 amino acids. Germline V gene lookup returns CDR1 SGHNT and CDR2 YYREEE (reference sequence). The V gene end was trimmed by 4 bases and the J gene end by 2 bases; junction bases not matched to a gene: 8. This CDR3 is CASSQNPTGGNQPQHF. The CDR3 DNA follows: TGTGCCAGCAGCCAAAACCCGACAGGGGGCAATCAGCCCCAGCATTTT.

CDR3 protein: CASFGGNEQFF. CDR3 in DNA: TGTGCCAGTTTCGGGGGGAATGAGCAGTTCTTC. The chain has TRBV19 and TRBJ2-1; 7 nucleotides line up with TRBD2. This CDR3 comprises 11 residues. V lost 8 bases to trimming and J lost 7 bases; unmatched junction nucleotides: 2. Germline V gene lookup returns CDR1 LNHDA and CDR2 SQIVND (reference sequence).

This chain links TRBV27 with TRBJ2-1; D is ambiguous. Per germline, CDR1 MNHEY and CDR2 SMNVEV (reference sequence). Trimming left V 5 bases short and J 5 bases short, with 19 bases between. The CDR3 is 16 amino acids. The CDR3 sequence: CASSLDFAPPNNEQFF. CDR3 coding DNA: TGTGCCAGCAGTCTCGATTTCGCCCCACCGAACAATGAGCAGTTCTTC.

This chain's CDR3 is CASSLTSGGGYEQYF. CDR3 bases: TGTGCCAGCAGTCTTACTAGCGGGGGTGGGTACGAGCAGTACTTC. The chain joins TRBV27 to TRBJ2-7, with 11 bases lining up with TRBD2. CDR3 length: 15 residues. Looked up from germline, CDR1 is MNHEY and CDR2 is SMNVEV (reference sequence). The trim removed 5 bases at V and 4 bases at J, leaving 7 bases unmatched.

Only a few counts were recorded for this clone. The genes are TRBV21-1 and TRBJ1-1; TRBD1 is taken as the D call from the table, unchecked against the DNA. TRBV21-1 is tagged as a pseudogene. There are 12 residues in the CDR3. This CDR3 reads CASSPRGTEAFF. The CDR3 DNA sequence: TGTGCCAGCAGTCCCAGGGGAACTGAAGCTTTCTTT.

This chain joins TRBV27 and TRBJ2-1; 9 bases agree with TRBD1. CDR3 length: 15 amino acids. J lost 8 bases, V lost 4 bases, and 9 bases had no gene match. The V gene's germline CDR1 is MNHEY and CDR2 SMNVEV (reference sequence). The CDR3 nucleotides are TGTGCCAGCAGTTCCCCTTTAACAGGGGGCGATGAGCAGTTCTTC. It yields the protein CASSSPLTGGDEQFF.

With respect to this clone: The sample carries other DNA sequences with the same CDR3. J is TRBJ2-6 and V is TRBV27; D not certain. The CDR3 has 13 residues. V gave up 2 bases and J gave up 4 bases, with 3 bases separating them. Germline values: CDR1 MNHEY, CDR2 SMNVEV (reference sequence). The CDR3 coding sequence is TGTGCCAGCAGTTTAGCCGGGGCCAACGTCCTGACTTTC. The encoded protein is CASSLAGANVLTF.

The V and J genes are TRBV12-5 and TRBJ2-3, with TRBD2 matching over 7 bases. Losses at the gene ends were 3 bases for V and 2 bases for J; bases not matched to a gene: 8. The CDR3 contains 16 residues. CDR1 is LGHNT and CDR2 is FRNRAP in the germline V gene. CDR3 sequence: CASGFSIAGDTDTQYF. DNA of the CDR3: TGTGCTAGTGGTTTCTCCATAGCGGGCGACACAGATACGCAGTATTTT. Drawing the rest from reference TRBV12-5 and TRBJ2-3, the complete variable domain is DARVTQTPRHKVTEMGQEVTMRCQPILGHNTVFWYRQTMMQGLELLAYFRNRAPLDDSGMPKDRFSAEMPDATLATLKIQPSEPRDSAVYFCASGFSIAGDTDTQYFGPGTRLTVL.

V gene TRBV9 combines with J gene TRBJ2-7; 8 bases are a match to TRBD1. The CDR3 consists of 13 residues. The germline gives CDR1 SGDLS, CDR2 YYNGEE. V lost 6 bases and J lost 6; bases outside the gene matches: 8. CDR3 nucleotide sequence: TGTGCCAGCAATGGACAGGGCTACGGCGAGCAGTACTTC. Protein: CASNGQGYGEQYF.

V and J are TRBV5-5 and TRBJ2-7; D not certain. The CDR3 consists of 16 residues. Trimming took 1 base from V and 2 from J, leaving 16 bases between them. From germline, CDR1 is SGHKS and CDR2 YYEKEE (reference sequence). The CDR3 region has the DNA TGTGCCAGCAGCTTGCTCCCTCTCGACTCGACCTACGAGCAGTACTTC. This codes for CASSLLPLDSTYEQYF. The full variable domain, in which reference TRBV5-5 and TRBJ2-7 provide the parts outside the CDR3, is DAGVTQSPTHLIKTRGQQVTLRCSPISGHKSVSWYQQVLGQGPQFIFQYYEKEERGRGNFPDRFSARQFPNYSSELNVNALLLGDSALYLCASSLLPLDSTYEQYFGPGTRLTVT.

The rearrangement uses TRBV19 and TRBJ2-6; tentative D call: TRBD2 (6 bases). Germline V gene sequence: CDR1 LNHDA, CDR2 SQIVND (reference sequence). The CDR3 covers 14 residues. Trimming stripped 6 bases from V and 1 base from J, with 7 bases between. The CDR3 DNA reads TGTGCCAGTAGGCTAGCGTCTGGGGCCAACGTCCTGACTTTC. Translating it yields CASRLASGANVLTF.

This chain connects TRBV5-1 to TRBJ2-1, with TRBD2 matching 10 bases. The CDR3 loop spans 16 amino acids. Per germline, CDR1 SGHRS and CDR2 YFSETQ. J was trimmed by 2 bases and V by 0 bases; bases with no gene match: 2. In DNA form, the CDR3 reads TGCGCCAGCAGCTTGGTGGGACTAGCGACCTACAATGAGCAGTTCTTC. Its translation is CASSLVGLATYNEQFF.

V and J are TRBV27 and TRBJ2-7, with TRBD2 matching 10 bases. Losses at the gene ends were 6 bases for V and 4 bases for J; bases not matched to a gene: 6. This CDR3 is built from 14 residues. The germline gives CDR1 MNHEY, CDR2 SMNVEV (reference sequence). In DNA form, the CDR3 reads TGTGCCAGCAGCCTCCATAGCGGGAGGTACGAGCAGTACTTC. It encodes CASSLHSGRYEQYF.